The rows below give T cell receptor beta chains drawn from one sample of a study of shared clonotypes between healthy human individuals. Measured with immunoSEQ multiplex PCR; TCRdb has only the in-frame clones, and not every one. This sample carries approximately 2.1 million clones, approximately 95% of them seen once, and the ten largest clones take about 0.37%. Material for sequencing was naive CD4+ T cells from PBMCs. The source is a man aged 18 to 30 in good health. Some clones in this sample may be carry-over from other donors' samples. CDR3s include the opening cysteine and the closing phenylalanine or tryptophan. Each record gives: V gene, clone size, D gene, J gene, CDR3 protein, CDR3 DNA. A D gene is named only where the DNA matches it firmly. Not all rows give a size; the values are once, few, many and, for expanded clones, a class.

>TRBV28|.|.|TRBJ1-2
CASSLTVYGYTF
TGTGCCAGCAGTTTGACAGTCTATGGCTACACCTTC
>TRBV7-2|.|TRBD2|TRBJ2-7
CASIPGTSGIYEQYF
TGTGCCAGCATCCCCGGGACTAGCGGGATCTACGAGCAGTACTTC
>TRBV10-3|.|TRBD2|TRBJ2-7
CAIRSSGLAGVREQYF
TGTGCCATCAGATCATCGGGACTAGCGGGAGTCCGCGAGCAGTACTTC
>TRBV5-1|.|.|TRBJ2-6
CASSPDSSGANVLTF
TGCGCCAGCAGCCCAGATTCCTCTGGGGCCAACGTCCTGACTTTC
>TRBV29-1|.|TRBD2|TRBJ2-2
CSVAGLLSNTGELFF
TGCAGCGTCGCGGGACTACTATCGAACACCGGGGAGCTGTTTTTT
>TRBV6-6|.|TRBD1|TRBJ1-1
CASSYRGTGNTEAFF
TGTGCCAGCAGTTACAGGGGGACAGGGAACACTGAAGCTTTCTTT
>TRBV5-1|.|.|TRBJ2-5
CASSPIGIGLETQYF
TGCGCCAGCAGCCCCATAGGCATCGGCCTGGAGACCCAGTACTTC
>TRBV27|.|.|TRBJ1-2
CASSLTGLGGYTF
TGTGCCAGCAGTTTAACAGGGTTAGGTGGCTACACCTTC
>TRBV4-1|.|.|TRBJ1-6
CASSQSGTVYNSPLHF
TGCGCCAGCAGCCAATCTGGGACGGTCTATAATTCACCCCTCCACTTT
>TRBV7-2|.|.|TRBJ1-2
CASSLLQNTNYGYTF
TGTGCCAGCAGCTTATTACAGAATACTAACTATGGCTACACCTTC
>TRBV7-2|.|TRBD1|TRBJ1-1
CASSSLGQGRVKAFF
TGTGCCAGCAGCTCTTTGGGACAGGGAAGGGTGAAGGCTTTCTTT
>TRBV5-8|.|TRBD1|TRBJ1-1
CASSPPNRQGTEAFF
TGTGCCAGCAGCCCTCCAAACCGACAGGGGACTGAAGCTTTCTTT
>TRBV18|.|.|TRBJ2-1
CASSPENNEQFF
TGTGCCAGCTCACCCGAGAACAATGAGCAGTTCTTC
>TRBV28|.|.|TRBJ2-5
CASSAPSAAQYF
TGTGCCAGCAGTGCCCCCTCGGCGGCCCAGTACTTC
>TRBV5-8|.|.|TRBJ2-2
CASSLEFGGRTGELFF
TGTGCCAGCAGCTTGGAATTTGGGGGCAGAACCGGGGAGCTGTTTTTT
>TRBV6-6|once|.|TRBJ2-7
CASSYSGSTNYEQYF
TGTGCCAGCAGTTACTCTGGGTCGACAAATTACGAGCAGTACTTC
>TRBV28|once|.|TRBJ1-5
CASSLDRRGNQPQHF
TGTGCCAGCAGCCTCGACCGACGTGGCAATCAGCCCCAGCATTTT
>TRBV7-2|.|TRBD2|TRBJ2-3
CASASGGGTDTQYF
TGTGCCAGCGCCTCCGGGGGAGGGACAGATACGCAGTATTTT
>TRBV6-1|.|TRBD1|TRBJ2-6
CASSGGQGSFSGANVLTF
TGTGCCAGCAGTGGGGGACAGGGGTCTTTCTCTGGGGCCAACGTCCTGACTTTC
>TRBV4-1|.|TRBD2|TRBJ2-5
CASSQRTPSGSGETQYF
TGCGCCAGCAGCCAGCGAACCCCTAGCGGGAGTGGGGAGACCCAGTACTTC
>TRBV11-2|.|TRBD1|TRBJ2-7
CASSLDRTGDEQYF
TGTGCCAGCAGCTTAGATAGGACAGGGGACGAGCAGTACTTC
>TRBV4-3|.|.|TRBJ2-5
CASSQDKRTQQYF
TGCGCCAGCAGCCAAGATAAGAGGACCCAGCAGTACTTC
>TRBV7-2|.|TRBD1|TRBJ2-7
CASSKGQFIGYEQYF
TGTGCCAGCAGCAAGGGACAGTTTATCGGCTACGAGCAGTACTTC
>TRBV7-8|.|.|TRBJ2-4
CASSPQVGLGNIQYF
TGTGCCAGCAGCCCCCAAGTTGGCCTCGGAAACATTCAGTACTTC
>TRBV30|.|.|TRBJ1-6
CAWSSPASSDSPLHF
TGTGCCTGGAGTTCCCCGGCATCATCGGATTCACCCCTCCACTTT
>TRBV5-8|.|.|TRBJ1-1
CASSPTQLSWTEAFF
TGTGCCAGCAGCCCTACCCAGCTGTCCTGGACTGAAGCTTTCTTT
>TRBV9|few|.|TRBJ2-2
CASSVGGNTGELFF
TGTGCCAGCAGCGTAGGGGGGAACACCGGGGAGCTGTTTTTT
>TRBV5-4|.|.|TRBJ2-3
CASSSLNSGESTDTQYF
TGTGCCAGCAGCTCTCTTAATTCGGGGGAGAGCACAGATACGCAGTATTTT
>TRBV28|.|.|TRBJ1-1
CASTQVGVRAFF
TGTGCCAGCACCCAAGTAGGGGTGAGGGCTTTCTTT
>TRBV11-1|.|TRBD1|TRBJ1-2
CASSSLQGPYYGYTF
TGTGCCAGCAGCAGCTTACAGGGGCCCTACTATGGCTACACCTTC
>TRBV30|.|.|TRBJ2-1
CAWSAGGLSYNEQFF
TGTGCCTGGAGTGCGGGGGGCCTCTCCTACAATGAGCAGTTCTTC
>TRBV7-9|few|TRBD2|TRBJ2-7
CASSPDKGGGAYEQYF
TGTGCCAGCAGCCCCGATAAGGGCGGGGGTGCCTACGAGCAGTACTTC
>TRBV29-1|.|.|TRBJ2-2
CSVGYGLPPGELFF
TGCAGCGTTGGTTACGGCCTTCCCCCCGGGGAGCTGTTTTTT
>TRBV6-5|.|.|TRBJ1-1
CASTPSANTEAFF
TGTGCCAGCACCCCATCAGCCAACACTGAAGCTTTCTTT
>TRBV11-3|.|.|TRBJ2-2
CASSPGAMNTGELFF
TGTGCCAGCAGCCCAGGGGCGATGAACACCGGGGAGCTGTTTTTT
>TRBV5-1|once|.|TRBJ2-3
CASSLGQITDTQYF
TGCGCCAGCAGCTTGGGCCAGATCACAGATACGCAGTATTTT
>TRBV28|.|.|TRBJ2-4
CASSPFLKTPVAKNIQYF
TGTGCCAGCAGCCCCTTCCTCAAAACCCCGGTGGCCAAAAACATTCAGTACTTC
>TRBV6-1|.|.|TRBJ2-7
CASRDGISGTYEQYF
TGTGCCAGCAGAGACGGGATTAGCGGAACCTACGAGCAGTACTTC
>TRBV5-1|.|.|TRBJ1-5
CASSLVPDQPQHF
TGCGCCAGCAGCTTGGTACCCGATCAGCCCCAGCATTTT
>TRBV28|.|.|TRBJ2-5
CASSVGGRWMETQYF
TGTGCCAGCAGTGTAGGGGGACGATGGATGGAGACCCAGTACTTC
>TRBV6-5|.|.|TRBJ1-1
CASSYSARGYTEAFF
TGTGCCAGCAGTTACTCCGCCAGGGGATACACTGAAGCTTTCTTT
>TRBV5-1|.|TRBD2|TRBJ2-3
CASSSPRVAGGSVGADTQYF
TGCGCCAGCAGCTCCCCCCGGGTAGCGGGAGGATCGGTGGGCGCAGATACGCAGTATTTT
>TRBV11-2|.|.|TRBJ2-7
CASSALGPTYEQYF
TGTGCCAGCAGCGCCCTCGGGCCCACCTACGAGCAGTACTTC
>TRBV19|.|.|TRBJ2-3
CASSVRRADTQYF
TGTGCCAGTAGTGTGCGGAGGGCAGATACGCAGTATTTT
>TRBV28|.|.|TRBJ2-1
CASSEGLGFYNEQFF
TGTGCCAGCAGTGAGGGACTGGGATTCTACAATGAGCAGTTCTTC
>TRBV6-4|.|.|TRBJ2-4
CASSFRRAKNIQYF
TGTGCCAGCAGCTTCAGACGAGCAAAAAACATTCAGTACTTC
>TRBV28|.|TRBD1|TRBJ2-2
CASGTGKNTGELFF
TGTGCCAGCGGGACAGGGAAGAACACCGGGGAGCTGTTTTTT
>TRBV2|.|.|TRBJ2-7
CASGSRENYEQYF
TGTGCCAGCGGTTCCCGGGAAAATTACGAGCAGTACTTC
>TRBV5-1|once|.|TRBJ2-5
CASSLLGGSEETQYF
TGCGCCAGCAGCTTACTAGGGGGGTCCGAAGAGACCCAGTACTTC
>TRBV30|.|.|TRBJ1-4
CAWSTPFGAATNEKLFF
TGTGCCTGGAGCACACCCTTTGGGGCGGCAACTAATGAAAAACTGTTTTTT
>TRBV30|.|.|TRBJ1-5
CAWSANSNQPQHF
TGTGCCTGGAGTGCAAATAGCAATCAGCCCCAGCATTTT